This TCR beta chain was sequenced during a study of OX40 agonist ivuxolimab in advanced cancers. The CDR3 loop spans 13 amino acids. Germline V lookup: CDR1 MNHNS, CDR2 SASEGT. The V and J ends lost 3 bases and 7 bases respectively, with 10 bases between them. Profiling relied on immunoSEQ multiplex PCR, and the TCRdb table lists in-frame clones only, not all of them. The sample has 80,000 or so clones; 86% are singletons. This sequence originates from an adult with an advanced solid tumor such as melanoma, head and neck, liver or kidney cancer. The chain employs TRBV6-1 and TRBJ2-1; no clear D gene. The starting material was CD4+ or CD8+ T cells sorted from blood, obtained in a trial of the OX40 agonist ivuxolimab. As DNA, the CDR3 is TGTGCCAGCAGTGAGCGGTTGCGGAATGAGCAGTTCTTC. Translating it yields CASSERLRNEQFF.